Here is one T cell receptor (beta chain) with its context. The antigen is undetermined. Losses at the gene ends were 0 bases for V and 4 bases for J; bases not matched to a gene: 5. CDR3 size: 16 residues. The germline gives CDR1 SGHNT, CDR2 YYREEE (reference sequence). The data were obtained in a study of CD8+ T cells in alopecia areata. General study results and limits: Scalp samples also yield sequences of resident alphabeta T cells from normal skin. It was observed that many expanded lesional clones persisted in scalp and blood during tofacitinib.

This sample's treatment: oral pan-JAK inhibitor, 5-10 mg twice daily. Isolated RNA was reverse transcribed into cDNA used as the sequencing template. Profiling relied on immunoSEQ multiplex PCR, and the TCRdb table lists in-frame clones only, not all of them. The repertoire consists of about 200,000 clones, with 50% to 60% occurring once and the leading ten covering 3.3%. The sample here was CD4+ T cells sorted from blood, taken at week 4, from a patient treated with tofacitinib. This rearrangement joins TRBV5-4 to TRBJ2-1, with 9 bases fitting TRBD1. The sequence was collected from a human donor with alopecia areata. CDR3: CASSLEGDRAYNEQFF. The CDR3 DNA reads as TGTGCCAGCAGCTTGGAAGGGGACAGGGCTTACAATGAGCAGTTCTTC.